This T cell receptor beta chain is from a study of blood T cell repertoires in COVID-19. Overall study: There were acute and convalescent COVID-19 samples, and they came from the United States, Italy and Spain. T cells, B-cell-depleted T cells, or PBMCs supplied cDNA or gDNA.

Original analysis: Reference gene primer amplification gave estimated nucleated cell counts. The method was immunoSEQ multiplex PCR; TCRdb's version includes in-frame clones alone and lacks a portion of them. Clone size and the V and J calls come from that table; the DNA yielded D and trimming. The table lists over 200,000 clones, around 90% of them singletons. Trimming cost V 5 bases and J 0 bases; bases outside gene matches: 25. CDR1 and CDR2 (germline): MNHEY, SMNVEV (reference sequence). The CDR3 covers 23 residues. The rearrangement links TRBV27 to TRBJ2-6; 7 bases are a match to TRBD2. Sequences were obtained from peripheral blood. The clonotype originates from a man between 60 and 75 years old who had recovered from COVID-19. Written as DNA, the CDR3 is TGTGCCAGCAGTCCCGCGGGGGTCCTCCCTGGGGTACCACCTCTCTCTGGGGCCAACGTCCTGACTTTC. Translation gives CASSPAGVLPGVPPLSGANVLTF.